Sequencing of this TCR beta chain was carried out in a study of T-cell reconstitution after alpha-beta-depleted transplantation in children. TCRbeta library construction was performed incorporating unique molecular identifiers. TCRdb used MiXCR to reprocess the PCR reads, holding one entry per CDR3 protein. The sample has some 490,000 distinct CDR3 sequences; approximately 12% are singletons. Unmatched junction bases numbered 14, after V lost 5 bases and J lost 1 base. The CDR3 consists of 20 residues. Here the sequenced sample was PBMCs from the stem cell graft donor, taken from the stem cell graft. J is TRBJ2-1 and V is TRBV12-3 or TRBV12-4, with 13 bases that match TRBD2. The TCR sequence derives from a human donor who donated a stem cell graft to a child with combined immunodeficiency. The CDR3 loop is CASSHVAQGLAGASYNEQFF. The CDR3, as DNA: TGTGCCAGCAGTCACGTAGCCCAAGGACTAGCGGGAGCTTCCTACAATGAGCAGTTCTTC.